These 14 T cell receptor beta chains were all obtained from the same sample, sequenced in a study of blood T cell repertoires in COVID-19. Method: immunoSEQ multiplex PCR; TCRdb's copy keeps in-frame clones and lacks some. The sample has 200,000 to 300,000 clones, 88% seen once; the top ten hold approximately 2.5%. The source material was PBMCs or T cells enriched from blood (not recorded which). All receptors derive from a middle-aged woman with acute COVID-19.

The V and J genes are TRBV5-1 and TRBJ1-1; a possible D gene is TRBD1 (6 bases). In germline, CDR1 is SGHRS, CDR2 YFSETQ. CDR3 size: 13 residues. Trimming pared 5 bases from V and 4 bases from J, leaving 12 bases between. This chain's CDR3 is CASRGVGATEAFF. The CDR3 DNA follows: TGCGCCAGCAGAGGGGTGGGGGCCACTGAAGCTTTCTTT.

The rearrangement uses TRBV5-1 and TRBJ1-5; D is uncertain. Germline assignment: CDR1 SGHRS and CDR2 YFSETQ. CDR3 length: 15 residues. Trimming shortened V by 0 bases and J by 1 base, and 8 bases separated the two germline ends. The CDR3 is CASSLAGESNQPQHF. Here the CDR3 DNA reads TGCGCCAGCAGCTTGGCCGGGGAAAGCAATCAGCCCCAGCATTTT.

The V gene is TRBV6-4, the J gene TRBJ2-1; D is unclear. The CDR3 has 11 amino acids. Trimming shortened V by 10 bases and J by 5 bases, and 9 bases separated the two germline ends. CDR1 is MRHNA and CDR2 is SNTAGT in the germline V gene. Here the CDR3 reads CATSQNNEQFF. Written as DNA, the CDR3 is TGTGCCACCTCCCAGAACAATGAGCAGTTCTTC.

The rearrangement links TRBV5-1 to TRBJ2-3, with TRBD2 matching 11 bases. Germline values: CDR1 SGHRS, CDR2 YFSETQ. Trimming cost V 5 bases and J 4 bases; bases outside gene matches: 6. This CDR3 spans 15 amino acids. The CDR3 spells CASRPLAGAPDTQYF. For the CDR3, the DNA is TGCGCCAGCAGGCCACTAGCGGGAGCGCCAGATACGCAGTATTTT.

The chain carries TRBV28 and TRBJ1-5, with 7 bases matching TRBD1. Trimming removed 5 bases from V and 5 bases from J; junction bases left unmatched: 6. The germline CDR1 and CDR2 sequences are MDHEN and SYDVKM. This CDR3 comprises 14 residues. The CDR3 loop is CASSPGQNHQPQHF. Here the CDR3 DNA reads TGTGCCAGCAGTCCGGGACAGAACCATCAGCCCCAGCATTTT.

This clone was seen a handful of times. The chain uses TRBV24-1 and TRBJ2-1, with 7 bases matching TRBD1. V lost 9 bases and J lost 0; bases outside the gene matches: 1. The germline V gene has CDR1 KGHDR and CDR2 SFDVKD. CDR3 length: 13 residues. CDR3 residues: CATGDSSYNEQFF. The CDR3 nucleotides read TGTGCCACCGGGGACAGCTCCTACAATGAGCAGTTCTTC.

In DNA form, the CDR3 reads TGTGCCAGCAGTCCCCCACAGGGGGCACAGACTGAAGCTTTCTTT. This translates into CASSPPQGAQTEAFF. J is TRBJ1-1 and V is TRBV6-6; 9 nucleotides agree with TRBD1. Losses at the gene ends were 5 bases for V and 5 bases for J; bases not matched to a gene: 9. CDR3 length: 15 amino acids. CDR1 and CDR2 (germline): MNHNY, SVGAGI (reference sequence).

CDR3 region: CASSLIRVATGELFF. CDR3 DNA: TGTGCCAGCAGTTTAATCAGGGTGGCCACCGGGGAGCTGTTTTTT. The chain couples TRBV27 to TRBJ2-2; possibly TRBD1 for D (5 bases). Germline values: CDR1 MNHEY, CDR2 SMNVEV (reference sequence). This CDR3 spans 15 amino acids. Trimming removed 2 bases from V and 4 bases from J, with 11 bases in between.

The gene calls are TRBV5-6 and TRBJ2-2, with TRBD1 matching 8 bases. The CDR3 spans 16 residues. Trimming took 4 bases from V and 5 from J; bases not matched to a gene: 10. Germline CDR1 is SGHDT and CDR2 is YYEEEE. The DNA for the CDR3 is TGTGCCAGCAGCGTTCGGGACAGGTCATGGACCGGGGAGCTGTTTTTT. It translates to CASSVRDRSWTGELFF.

J is TRBJ1-2 and V is TRBV4-1; TRBD1 is a possible D gene (5 bases). The CDR3 covers 18 residues. Trimming removed 0 bases from V and 7 bases from J, with 24 bases in between. Germline lookup yields CDR1 MGHRA and CDR2 YSYEKL. The CDR3 protein is CASSQDYGANRKAGGYTF. The DNA of the CDR3 is TGCGCCAGCAGCCAAGATTACGGTGCTAACAGGAAAGCGGGTGGCTACACCTTC.

The CDR3 nucleotides read TGTGCCATCAGTGAGGCGGGACAGGGAGGCACTGAAGCTTTCTTT. It encodes CAISEAGQGGTEAFF. The chain links TRBV10-3 to TRBJ1-1; 9 positions agree with TRBD1. CDR3 length equals 15 residues. Losses at the gene ends were 2 bases for V and 4 bases for J; bases not matched to a gene: 5. In germline, CDR1 is ENHRY, CDR2 SYGVKD.

The chain uses TRBV6-5 and TRBJ2-7; D remains ambiguous. With 7 bases removed from V and 2 bases from J, the gap between germline ends came to 18 bases. The CDR3 runs to 15 residues. From germline, CDR1 is MNHEY and CDR2 SVGAGI. The CDR3 region has the DNA TGTGCCAGCATGCCCCACAGCCTGCTGACCTACGAGCAGTACTTC. As protein: CASMPHSLLTYEQYF.

V usage is TRBV2 and J usage is TRBJ1-1; 7 nucleotides match TRBD1. The V gene's germline CDR1 is SNHLY and CDR2 FYNNEI. This CDR3 comprises 15 residues. The trim removed 8 bases at V and 2 bases at J, leaving 11 bases unmatched. Here the CDR3 reads CASVNSGQFNTEAFF. The CDR3 nucleotides are TGTGCCAGCGTGAACTCGGGACAGTTTAACACTGAAGCTTTCTTT.

V and J are TRBV9 and TRBJ2-2; TRBD1 might be the D (6 bases). V lost 3 bases and J lost 6, with 15 bases in between. This CDR3 is built from 15 residues. Germline CDR1 is SGDLS and CDR2 is YYNGEE. CDR3 in amino acids: CASSGNNRDPGELFF. The CDR3 DNA sequence: TGTGCCAGCAGCGGAAACAACAGGGATCCCGGGGAGCTGTTTTTT.